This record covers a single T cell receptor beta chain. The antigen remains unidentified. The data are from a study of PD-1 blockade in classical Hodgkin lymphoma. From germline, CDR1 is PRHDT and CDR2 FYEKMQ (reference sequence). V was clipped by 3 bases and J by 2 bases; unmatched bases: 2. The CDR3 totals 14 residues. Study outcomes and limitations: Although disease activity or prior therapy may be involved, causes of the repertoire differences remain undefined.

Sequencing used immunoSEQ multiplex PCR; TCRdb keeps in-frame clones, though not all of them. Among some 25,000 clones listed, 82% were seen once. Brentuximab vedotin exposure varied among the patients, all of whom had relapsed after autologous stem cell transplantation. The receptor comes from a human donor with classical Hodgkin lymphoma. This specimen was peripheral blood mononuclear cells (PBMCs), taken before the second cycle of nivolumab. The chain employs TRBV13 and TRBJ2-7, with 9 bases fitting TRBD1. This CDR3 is CASSFNRGPYEQYF. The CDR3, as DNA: TGTGCCAGCAGCTTCAACAGGGGGCCCTACGAGCAGTACTTC.